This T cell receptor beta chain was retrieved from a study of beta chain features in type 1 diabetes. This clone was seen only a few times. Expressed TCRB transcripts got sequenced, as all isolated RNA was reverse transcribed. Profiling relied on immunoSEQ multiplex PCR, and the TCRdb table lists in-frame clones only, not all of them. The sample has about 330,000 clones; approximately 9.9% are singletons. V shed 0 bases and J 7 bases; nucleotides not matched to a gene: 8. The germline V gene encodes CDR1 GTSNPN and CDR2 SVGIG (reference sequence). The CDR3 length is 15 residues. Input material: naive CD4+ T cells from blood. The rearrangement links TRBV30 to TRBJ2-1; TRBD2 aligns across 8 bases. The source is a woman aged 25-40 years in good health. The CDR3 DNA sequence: TGTGCCTGGAGTGTACTCGGCGGGAGGATAAATGAGCAGTTCTTC. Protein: CAWSVLGGRINEQFF.